These T cell receptor beta chains were read from a single sample in a study of T cells after somatic rescue of genetic block. Here immunoSEQ multiplex PCR was the method, and the copy in TCRdb shows in-frame clones only, minus some. Here the sample spans under 15,000 clones, 73% being singletons. The sequencing sample was made of peripheral blood mononuclear cells (PBMCs). The source is a boy aged 10-17 years. The CDR3 runs from the conserved cysteine through the conserved F or W. The D gene is left open where the match is weak. Not every row has a clone size; where given, it reads once, few, many or a size class.

clone_size,v_call,d_call,j_call,cdr3_nt,cdr3_aa
.,TRBV30,.,TRBJ2-5,TGTGCCTGCAGGGTGGGGCAAGAGACCCAGTACTTC,CACRVGQETQYF
.,TRBV27,.,TRBJ2-3,TGTGCCAGCAGTTTTTCAGGGTTCACAGATACGCAGTATTTT,CASSFSGFTDTQYF
few,TRBV28,.,TRBJ2-7,TGTGCCAGCAGTTTGCTCAGGGGGGCCTACGAGCAGTACTTC,CASSLLRGAYEQYF
.,TRBV6-5,.,TRBJ1-6,TGTGCCAGCAGTGACAGCTCCTATAATTCACCCCTCCACTTT,CASSDSSYNSPLHF
.,TRBV2,.,TRBJ2-7,TGTGCCAGCAGACGCTACGAGCAGTACTTC,CASRRYEQYF
.,TRBV18,.,TRBJ2-5,TGTGCCAGCTCACCGCTTGGGGAGACCCAGTACTTC,CASSPLGETQYF
.,TRBV2,TRBD1,TRBJ2-7,TGTGCCAGCAGTCGACAGGGCCGGGGCTACGAGCAGTACTTC,CASSRQGRGYEQYF
.,TRBV5-1,.,TRBJ2-3,TGCGCCAGCAGAGGCACGGTGGTTCCACATACGCAGTATTTT,CASRGTVVPHTQYF
medium-sized,TRBV18,TRBD1,TRBJ1-2,TGTGCCAGCTCACCTCCGGGACAGGGAGGAGGAGGCTATGGCTACACCTTC,CASSPPGQGGGGYGYTF
.,TRBV5-4,TRBD1,TRBJ2-1,TGTGCCAGCAGCCTCAGGGGGCGCAAGGATGAGCAGTTCTTC,CASSLRGRKDEQFF
.,TRBV19,.,TRBJ1-4,TGTGCCAGTAGAAGGGACCCGGGACGTGAAAAACTGTTTTTT,CASRRDPGREKLFF
.,TRBV28,.,TRBJ2-1,TGTGCCAGCAGTTTGGGGGGGGCTGACGGTATAATATACAATGAGCAGTTCTTC,CASSLGGADGIIYNEQFF
.,TRBV6-5,TRBD1,TRBJ1-2,TGTGCCAGCAGTTACTCGGACAGGGTCTATGGCTACACCTTC,CASSYSDRVYGYTF
.,TRBV18,TRBD1,TRBJ2-5,TGTGCCAGCTCACCAATACCTCAGGGGGCGCGGGGTGAGACCCAGTACTTC,CASSPIPQGARGETQYF
.,TRBV19,TRBD1,TRBJ2-7,TGTGCCAGTAGTAACAGGGGTAGGGGCTACGAGCAGTACTTC,CASSNRGRGYEQYF
.,TRBV27,.,TRBJ1-4,TGTGCCAGCAGTTCGGACGGGTGGCGGAGGAAACTGTTTTTT,CASSSDGWRRKLFF
.,TRBV7-9,.,TRBJ2-7,TGTGCCAGCAGCTTAGGGAAGTTAACCCACGAGCAGTACTTC,CASSLGKLTHEQYF
.,TRBV28,.,TRBJ2-1,TGTGCCAGCAGTTTACAGGCACGGAAGGTTGAGCAGTTCTTC,CASSLQARKVEQFF
few,TRBV6-6,TRBD1,TRBJ2-7,TGTGCCAGCAGTTACTCTGGGACAGGACATTACGAGCAGTACTTC,CASSYSGTGHYEQYF
.,TRBV10-3,.,TRBJ1-5,TGTGCCATCACCGACGGCCTCAATCAGCCCCAGCATTTT,CAITDGLNQPQHF
.,TRBV7-9,TRBD1,TRBJ1-2,TGTGCCAGCAGCTTAGTTGTATCCGGGACAGGGCGCTATGGCTACACCTTC,CASSLVVSGTGRYGYTF
.,TRBV7-2,.,TRBJ1-1,TGTGCCAGCAGCTTAGATATAAGCGGGCAGGGTGAAGCTTTCTTT,CASSLDISGQGEAFF